The 18 T cell receptor beta chains below all came from one sample that was sequenced in a study of identical twins (dated by TCRdb to 2015 to 2016). Receptor amplification or capture employed 5' RACE. The instrument given in TCRdb is Illumina HiSeq 2000. TCRdb's own reprocessing of the public reads used fastp at Q25 and MiXCR and kept productive beta chains. For every CDR3 protein sequence, its rows merge into one entry that carries the most common genes and DNA. The sample profile shows about 660,000 distinct CDR3 sequences; 8.6% of them were found once. 0.75% to 1% of the sample comes from the top ten. The sample also formed part of further work on yellow fever vaccine responses in identical twins.

Sequencing was carried out using PBMCs. Source of these receptors: a woman aged 18-29 years in good health.

This clonotype was observed at least ten times. V is TRBV5-1 and J is TRBJ2-3, with 7 bases identical to TRBD1. V was pared by 4 bases and J by 3 bases, with 2 bases of the junction left unmatched. The CDR3 has 13 amino acids. Germline assignment: CDR1 SGHRS and CDR2 YFSETQ. The CDR3 reads CASSLQGTDTQYF. DNA for the CDR3: TGCGCCAGCAGCCTACAGGGGACAGATACGCAGTATTTT.

This chain links TRBV10-3 with TRBJ2-7, with TRBD1 matching over 9 bases. The CDR3 covers 13 residues. Germline V CDR1 and CDR2: ENHRY, SYGVKD. The J segment lost 6 bases and the V segment lost 6 bases, leaving 6 bases of the junction unmatched. CDR3 DNA: TGTGCCATCAGAGAAGGGACAGGGTCCGAGCAGTACTTC. Its protein product is CAIREGTGSEQYF.

J is TRBJ2-3 and V is TRBV20-1; the match to TRBD2 covers 10 bases. J was trimmed by 1 base and V by 4 bases; bases with no gene match: 2. CDR3 length: 14 amino acids. Per the germline V gene, CDR1 is DFQATT and CDR2 is SNEGSKA (reference sequence). This CDR3 is CSATTSGGTDTQYF. As DNA, the CDR3 is TGCAGTGCTACTACTAGCGGGGGCACAGATACGCAGTATTTT.

This clonotype was detected many times. The chain uses TRBV5-1 and TRBJ2-7; 7 bases line up with TRBD2. V lost 4 bases and J lost 3; bases outside the gene matches: 7. The CDR3 runs 14 residues. Germline V gene data show CDR1 as SGHRS and CDR2 as YFSETQ. The CDR3 nucleotides are TGCGCCAGCAGCAGCGGGATTAATCTCTACGAGCAGTACTTC. This translates into CASSSGINLYEQYF.

This clonotype was seen repeatedly, ten times or more. This chain connects TRBV7-9 to TRBJ1-1; maybe TRBD1 (6 bases). Trimming shortened V by 0 bases and J by 4 bases, and 12 bases separated the two germline ends. Germline values: CDR1 SEHNR, CDR2 FQNEAQ (reference sequence). The CDR3 spans 15 residues. CDR3 in DNA: TGTGCCAGCAGCTTAGCGGGGGGCAAGAGCACTGAAGCTTTCTTT. As protein: CASSLAGGKSTEAFF.

The chain carries TRBV20-1 and TRBJ2-7, with 7 bases lining up with TRBD1. The CDR3 totals 15 residues. V was clipped by 3 bases and J by 5 bases; unmatched bases: 13. Germline-derived CDR1 and CDR2 are DFQATT and SNEGSKA (reference sequence). Here the CDR3 reads CSARLSLQGQDEQYF. The CDR3 DNA follows: TGCAGTGCTAGGCTTTCCTTACAGGGGCAGGACGAGCAGTACTTC.

This clonotype was seen repeatedly, ten times or more. V and J are TRBV7-2 and TRBJ1-4; TRBD1 is a possible D gene (5 bases). CDR1 SGHTA and CDR2 FQGNSA come from the germline V gene. The CDR3 is 16 residues long. V dropped 1 base and J dropped 0 bases, with 9 bases sitting between them. In nucleotides, the CDR3 is TGTGCCAGCAGCTTAGACAGGATAGCAACTAATGAAAAACTGTTTTTT. Its protein product is CASSLDRIATNEKLFF.

This clonotype was counted at least ten times. J is TRBJ2-1 and V is TRBV4-2; 16 bases are shared with TRBD2. This CDR3 is built from 16 residues. Per the germline V gene, CDR1 is LGHNA and CDR2 is YNFKEQ. V gave up 7 bases and J gave up 15 bases; unmatched junction bases: 15. For the CDR3, the DNA is TGTGCCAGCAATAGGATTGCGGGGACTAGCGGGGGGGATCGGTTCTTC. Residues: CASNRIAGTSGGDRFF.

The CDR3 DNA follows: TGTGCCAGCAGCTCCGGGGAGGCGAGGTGGCCCGGGGAGCTGTTTTTT. Protein product: CASSSGEARWPGELFF. The V and J genes are TRBV7-9 and TRBJ2-2; possible D gene TRBD2, 6 bases. The CDR3 has 16 residues. Trimming left V 4 bases short and J 6 bases short, with 18 bases between. Germline CDR1 and CDR2: SEHNR and FQNEAQ (reference sequence).

This clonotype was observed a few times. The chain uses TRBV5-1 and TRBJ2-5; 7 bases line up with TRBD1. This CDR3 region has 16 residues. The ends lost 3 bases at V and 4 bases at J; junction bases unmatched: 12. Germline V gene data show CDR1 as SGHRS and CDR2 as YFSETQ. In nucleotides, the CDR3 is TGCGCCAGCAGCTCACAAACAACAGGGGCAGGAGAGACCCAGTACTTC. Translated, it gives CASSSQTTGAGETQYF.

This chain joins TRBV28 and TRBJ2-1, with D maybe TRBD1 (5 bases). The CDR3 extends over 14 amino acids. The V gene lost 2 bases and the J gene lost 5 bases, with 10 bases spanning the gap. Germline values: CDR1 MDHEN, CDR2 SYDVKM. CDR3 region: CASSLQGVHNEQFF. Here the CDR3 DNA reads TGTGCCAGCAGTTTACAGGGCGTCCACAATGAGCAGTTCTTC.

The chain is built from TRBV29-1 and TRBJ2-7, with TRBD2 identical over 7 bases. After removal of 2 bases from V and 0 bases from J, the junction contained 7 bases not matched to a gene. CDR3 length: 15 residues. Germline V gene sequence: CDR1 SQVTM, CDR2 ANQGSEA. CDR3 loop: CSVEYAGETSYEQYF. The CDR3, as DNA: TGCAGCGTTGAATACGCGGGGGAGACCTCCTACGAGCAGTACTTC.

V and J are TRBV29-1 and TRBJ2-5, with D perhaps matching TRBD1 (5 bases). V lost 4 bases to trimming and J lost 4 bases, with 7 bases between them. From germline, CDR1 is SQVTM and CDR2 ANQGSEA. There are 11 residues in the CDR3. CDR3 nucleotides: TGCAGCGTTGGAAGGGGAGAGACCCAGTACTTC. Translated: CSVGRGETQYF.

This clonotype was seen many times. The rearrangement joins TRBV9 to TRBJ2-7, with 9 positions matching TRBD1. Germline V gives CDR1 SGDLS, CDR2 YYNGEE. The CDR3 is made up of 15 amino acids. The V segment lost 0 bases and the J segment 5 bases; nucleotides outside the gene matches: 6. The CDR3 nucleotides are TGTGCCAGCAGCGTAGTAGGGGACAGGGAGCACGAGCAGTACTTC. It encodes CASSVVGDREHEQYF.

This clonotype was seen repeatedly, ten times or more. The chain carries TRBV29-1 and TRBJ2-7, with a weak D call TRBD2 (6 bases). CDR1 SQVTM and CDR2 ANQGSEA come from the germline V gene. This CDR3 region has 16 residues. Trimming shortened V by 0 bases and J by 2 bases, and 17 bases separated the two germline ends. CDR3 protein: CSVEDHGTPIAYEQYF. The CDR3 DNA reads TGCAGCGTTGAAGATCACGGGACTCCGATAGCCTACGAGCAGTACTTC.

This clonotype was detected only a few times. The chain recombines TRBV11-1 with TRBJ2-1, with 14 nucleotides matching TRBD2. Germline V gene data show CDR1 as SGHAT and CDR2 as FQDESV (reference sequence). After removal of 4 bases from V and 4 bases from J, the junction contained 21 bases not matched to a gene. The CDR3 loop spans 22 amino acids. The DNA of the CDR3 is TGTGCCAGCAGCTATAGCTCGGCTCGGGGGACTAGCGGGAGTCCCCTATACAATGAGCAGTTCTTC. Translating gives CASSYSSARGTSGSPLYNEQFF.

The V gene is TRBV6-2 or TRBV6-3, the J gene TRBJ2-2; D perhaps matches TRBD1 (6 bases). CDR3 length: 16 amino acids. Germline-derived CDR1 and CDR2 are MNHEY and SVGEGT. V lost 2 bases and J lost 5, with 15 bases in between. The CDR3 DNA sequence: TGTGCCAGCAGTTACCTACAGGGTGCCTTGACCGGGGAGCTGTTTTTT. Protein: CASSYLQGALTGELFF.

The rearrangement uses TRBV29-1 and TRBJ2-1; D is possibly TRBD2 (5 bases). Germline V gene data show CDR1 as SQVTM and CDR2 as ANQGSEA. The CDR3 is 13 residues long. V dropped 8 bases and J dropped 0 bases, with 11 bases sitting between them. DNA for the CDR3: TGCAGCCAGAGCGGTAGCTCCTACAATGAGCAGTTCTTC. Its protein is CSQSGSSYNEQFF.